This T cell receptor beta chain originates from a study of T cells in Graves' hyperthyroidism and ophthalmopathy. This CDR3 has 15 amino acids. V shed 2 bases and J shed 2 bases, with 11 bases lying between them. In germline, CDR1 is SGHRS, CDR2 YFSETQ. This clonotype was counted many times. Uncontrolled infection, other autoimmune disease, pregnancy or lactation barred patients from enrollment. Thyroid ultrasound and orbital computed tomography, with clinical symptoms and serum thyroxine and TRAb, informed diagnoses. Researchers took RNA transcripts and amplified the TCR beta CDR3 regions from them. Initially, a first-round RT-PCR of the TCR CDR3 employed the HTBI primer set. TCRdb called the multiplex PCR reads again in MiXCR, with one record for every CDR3 protein. The sample yields a few hundred thousand distinct CDR3 sequences, approximately 15% seen once.

Sequencing was done on a sample of blood. The rearrangement uses TRBV5-1 and TRBJ2-1; no firm D call. The clonotype originates from a woman aged 40 to 50 with Graves' ophthalmopathy. The CDR3 sequence: CASSLGEWAYNEQFF. CDR3 DNA sequence: TGCGCCAGCAGCTTAGGAGAGTGGGCCTACAATGAGCAGTTCTTC.